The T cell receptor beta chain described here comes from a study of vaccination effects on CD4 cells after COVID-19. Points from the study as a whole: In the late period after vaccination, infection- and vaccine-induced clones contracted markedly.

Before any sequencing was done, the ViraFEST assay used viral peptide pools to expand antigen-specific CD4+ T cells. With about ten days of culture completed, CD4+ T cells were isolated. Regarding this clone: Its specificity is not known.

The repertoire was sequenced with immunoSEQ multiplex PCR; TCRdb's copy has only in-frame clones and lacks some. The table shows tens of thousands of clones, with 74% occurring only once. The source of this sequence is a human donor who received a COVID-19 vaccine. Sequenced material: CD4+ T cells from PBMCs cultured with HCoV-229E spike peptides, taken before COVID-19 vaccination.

In nucleotides, the CDR3 is TGCAGTGTTAGTCAGCAGGGGGGGGATTCACCCCTCCACTTT. This gives the protein CSVSQQGGDSPLHF. The chain has TRBV20-1 and TRBJ1-6; 7 bases agree with TRBD1. Germline loops: CDR1 DFQATT, CDR2 SNEGSKA (reference sequence). V dropped 7 bases and J dropped 8; count of bases not matched to a gene: 11. The CDR3 runs to 14 residues.